This paragraph reports one T cell receptor beta chain. Data came from immunoSEQ multiplex PCR; TCRdb stores just in-frame clones and leaves some out. Found here are about 17,000 clones, approximately 80% of them singletons; the top ten hold about 40%. The CDR3 totals 15 residues. Germline CDR1 reads LGHNA; CDR2 reads YSLEER. Between the trimmed V and J ends, which lost 0 bases and 2 bases, there was a span of 10 bases. The entry originates in a study of T cell clones after liver transplantation. The overall study: A pre-transplant mixed lymphocyte reaction with TCRbeta sequencing defined graft-donor-reactive clones followed in post-transplant blood. Apart from a few HCV-positive recipients, transplants were for non-autoimmune, non-viral reasons.

The sample consisted of CD8+ T cells from blood, taken around 50 months after liver transplant. The chain is built from TRBV4-3 and TRBJ2-5; weak D call: TRBD1 (6 bases). The TCR originated in a human patient who received a liver transplant. Some of the T cells may derive from the graft donor. CDR3 sequence reads: CASSQDRTEQETQYF. In DNA form, the CDR3 reads TGCGCCAGCAGCCAAGACCGGACAGAACAAGAGACCCAGTACTTC.